The sequence of this T cell receptor beta chain was determined in a study of shared T cell receptors in the human thymus. Some clones are missing from TCRdb's copy, which holds only in-frame ones; the method was immunoSEQ multiplex PCR. The data contain more than 300,000 clones, 95% of them singletons. Material: thymocytes. The TCR sequence derives from a human donor.

CDR3 region: CASSATPKTDTQYF. The CDR3 nucleotides are TGTGCCAGCAGCGCCACTCCCAAGACAGATACGCAGTATTTT. This chain uses TRBV6-4 with TRBJ2-3; D is undetermined. The germline V gene encodes CDR1 MRHNA and CDR2 SNTAGT. The V end was cut by 6 bases, the J end by 3 bases, with 13 bases between. The CDR3 totals 14 residues.